The clone carrying this TCR beta chain was seen a handful of times. The data are from a study of CD8 T cells in Susac syndrome. Random-hexamer reverse transcription was applied to roughly 0.5 to 1 ug RNA. MiXCR, applied by TCRdb to the immunoSEQ multiplex PCR reads, yields one record per CDR3 protein. The table shows approximately 180,000 distinct CDR3 sequences, with over 85% occurring only once. The V gene lost 8 bases and the J gene lost 5 bases, with 9 bases spanning the gap. The CDR3 loop spans 11 amino acids. The germline V gene encodes CDR1 LGHDT and CDR2 YNNKEL (reference sequence). V gene TRBV3-1 combines with J gene TRBJ2-5; D is tentatively TRBD1 or TRBD2 (5 bases each). The sample comprised CD4+ T cells from PBMCs. The TCR comes from a human donor with multiple sclerosis. As DNA, the CDR3 is TGTGCCAGCCGAGGGGCGGAGACCCAGTACTTC. Translation gives CASRGAETQYF.